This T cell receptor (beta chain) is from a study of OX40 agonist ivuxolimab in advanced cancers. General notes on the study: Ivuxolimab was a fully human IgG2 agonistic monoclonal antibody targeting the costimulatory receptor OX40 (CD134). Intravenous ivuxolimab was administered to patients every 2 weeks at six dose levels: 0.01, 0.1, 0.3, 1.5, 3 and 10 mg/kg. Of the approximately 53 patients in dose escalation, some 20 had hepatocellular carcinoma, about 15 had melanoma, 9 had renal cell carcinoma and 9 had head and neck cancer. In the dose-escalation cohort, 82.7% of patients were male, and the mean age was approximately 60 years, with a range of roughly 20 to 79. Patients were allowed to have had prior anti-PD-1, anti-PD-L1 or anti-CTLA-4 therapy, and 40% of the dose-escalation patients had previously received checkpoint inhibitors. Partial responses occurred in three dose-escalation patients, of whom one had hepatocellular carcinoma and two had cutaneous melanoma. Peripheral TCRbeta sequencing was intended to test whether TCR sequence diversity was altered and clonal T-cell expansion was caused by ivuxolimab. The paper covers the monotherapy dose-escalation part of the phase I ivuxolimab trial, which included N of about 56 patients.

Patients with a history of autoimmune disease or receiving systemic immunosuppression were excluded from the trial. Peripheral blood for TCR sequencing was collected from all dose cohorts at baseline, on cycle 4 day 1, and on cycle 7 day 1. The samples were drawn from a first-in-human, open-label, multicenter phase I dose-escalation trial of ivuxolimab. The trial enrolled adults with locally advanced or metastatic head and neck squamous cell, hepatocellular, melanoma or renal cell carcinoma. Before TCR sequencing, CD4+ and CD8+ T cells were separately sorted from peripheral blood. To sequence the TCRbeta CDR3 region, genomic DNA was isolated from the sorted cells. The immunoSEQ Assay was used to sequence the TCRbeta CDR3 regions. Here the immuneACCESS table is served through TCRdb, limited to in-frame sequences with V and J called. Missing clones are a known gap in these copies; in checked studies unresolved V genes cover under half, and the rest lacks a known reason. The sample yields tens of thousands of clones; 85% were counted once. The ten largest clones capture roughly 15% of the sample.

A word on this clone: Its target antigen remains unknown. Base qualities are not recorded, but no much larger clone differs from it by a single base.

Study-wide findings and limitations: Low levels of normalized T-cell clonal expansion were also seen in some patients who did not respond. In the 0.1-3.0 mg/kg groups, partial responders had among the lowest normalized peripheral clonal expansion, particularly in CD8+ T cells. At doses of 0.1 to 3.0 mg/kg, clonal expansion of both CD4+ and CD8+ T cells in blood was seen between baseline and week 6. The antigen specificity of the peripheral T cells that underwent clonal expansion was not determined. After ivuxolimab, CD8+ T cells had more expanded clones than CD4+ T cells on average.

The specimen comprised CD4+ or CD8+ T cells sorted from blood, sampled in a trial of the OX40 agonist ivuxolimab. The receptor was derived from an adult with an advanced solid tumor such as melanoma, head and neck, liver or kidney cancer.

The CDR3 reads CASSPGLAKQFF. The sequenced DNA: TGTGCCAGCAGCCCTGGACTAGCGAAGCAGTTCTTC. Recombination linked TRBV7-9 to TRBJ2-1, with TRBD2 matching 9 junction bases. The germline V gene (reference sequence) gives CDR1 as SEHNR and CDR2 as FQNEAQ. Measured from the cysteine to the phenylalanine, the CDR3 is 12 residues long. Of the read, only the CDR3 DNA is kept; its 36 bases are in frame from base 1. Compared with germline, V lacks 5 bases and J lacks 11 bases; bases without a gene match: 4.